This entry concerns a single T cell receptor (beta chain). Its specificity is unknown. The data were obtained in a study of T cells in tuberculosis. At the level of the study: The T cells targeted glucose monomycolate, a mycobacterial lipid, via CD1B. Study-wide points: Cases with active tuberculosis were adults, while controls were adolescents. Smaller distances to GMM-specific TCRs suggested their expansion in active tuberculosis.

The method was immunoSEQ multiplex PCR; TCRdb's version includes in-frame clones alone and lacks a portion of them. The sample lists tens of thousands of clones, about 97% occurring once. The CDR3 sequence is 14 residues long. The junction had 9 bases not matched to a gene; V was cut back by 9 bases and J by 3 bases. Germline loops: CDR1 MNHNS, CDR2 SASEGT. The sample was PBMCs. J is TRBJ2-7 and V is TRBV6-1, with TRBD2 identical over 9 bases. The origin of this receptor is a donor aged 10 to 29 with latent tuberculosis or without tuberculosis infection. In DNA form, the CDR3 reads TGTGCCAGTGCATTGGTTAGCGGGAGCTACGAGCAGTACTTC. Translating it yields CASALVSGSYEQYF.